Given below is one T cell receptor beta chain in context. This entry is derived from a study of shared clonotypes between healthy human individuals. Libraries were prepared by immunoSEQ multiplex PCR; TCRdb keeps only in-frame clonotypes and omits some of them. The sample includes over 2,000,000 clones, just under 95% of them seen just once. Positively selected for CCR7, the CD45RO-negative cells used as naive CD8 cells excluded terminally differentiated effector memory CD45RA+ cells. The specimen was naive CD8+ T cells from PBMCs. The TCR was taken from a young man in good health. Some clones in this sample may be carry-over from other donors' samples.

CDR3 in amino acids: CASHHGDGTQETQYF. DNA for the CDR3: TGTGCCAGTCACCACGGGGACGGAACGCAAGAGACCCAGTACTTC. The chain uses TRBV19 and TRBJ2-5; D is possibly TRBD1 or TRBD2 (5 bases each). Germline V CDR1 and CDR2: LNHDA, SQIVND (reference sequence). V was shortened by 8 bases and J by 2 bases, with 18 bases between the two germline ends. CDR3 length: 15 residues.